Listed below are T cell receptor beta chains from one sample, sequenced in a study of lymphopenia after photon versus proton radiotherapy. Profiled with immunoSEQ multiplex PCR; TCRdb holds only in-frame clones, not every one. The sample holds about 55,000 clones; approximately 84% are singletons and the top ten take about 2%. The input for sequencing was peripheral blood, taken from a patient treated with proton-based radiotherapy. These receptors were taken from a man aged 60-69 years with pancreatic cancer. The CDR3 runs from the conserved cysteine through the conserved F or W.

v_call cdr3_length cdr3_aa
TRBV7-9 16 CASSLTEAVVGYGYTF
TRBV6-1 12 CASSRKEETQYF
TRBV5-1 14 CASSPTGTRDGYTF
TRBV28 14 CASSFERHVYGYTF
TRBV28 15 CASSLAGGAGDTQYF
TRBV7-8 13 CASSSSMGETQYF
TRBV5-1 20 CASSLYSGRISKVGTDTQYF
TRBV19 16 CASSIDQGAFLTEAFF
TRBV10-3 14 CAIKTGTTNYGYTF
TRBV2 15 CASSGSLGQNQPQHF
TRBV30 13 CAWTRGAYYEQYF
TRBV28 18 CASSLLLTSGRNTGELFF
TRBV6-5 14 CASKATGVAGELFF
TRBV11-3 14 CASSLEADTDTQYF
TRBV5-1 12 CASSLDQETQYF
TRBV7-2 15 CASSLVFDGYNEQFF
TRBV5-4 16 CASSIGLAGRTDTQYF
TRBV13 16 CASSLRGLHSGNTIYF
TRBV6-1 14 CASSEIGYTGELFF
TRBV7-2 14 CASRPTGSRETQYF
TRBV9 13 CASSEEGFDEQYF
TRBV21-1 16 CASSKEGRGSNQPQHF
TRBV4-3 18 CASSQGRAGGPYQETQYF
TRBV28 11 CASREGYEQYF
TRBV9 14 CASSVGWNTGELFF
TRBV14 14 CASSQGRGPYEQYF
TRBV10-2 16 CASTGDLGTGGTEAFF
TRBV28 15 CASTVIPGGITEAFF
TRBV10-3 14 CAISDGRVAYEQYF
TRBV7-2 15 CASSLGQGPYNEQFF
TRBV6-6 15 CASRRDVLDRFGYTF
TRBV28 15 CASSFPLSGANVLTF
TRBV18 15 CASSPMGLAGGEQFF
TRBV7-2 15 CASSFLTPNTGELFF
TRBV27 15 CASSLFRTGGFKQYF
TRBV19 15 CASSIDGGSPDTQYF
TRBV29-1 13 CSVEALGQGKAFF
TRBV9 14 CASSRTSGSGELFF
TRBV5-1 14 CASSALQGAGELFF
TRBV9 16 CASSPTDRGFTDTQYF
TRBV30 14 CAWSHTGYNQPQHF
TRBV19 13 CASSARELYEQYF
TRBV28 18 CASSLSGLAGAGYNEQFF
TRBV9 11 CASSVDETQYF
TRBV7-8 15 CASSLQGARTTEAFF
TRBV6-1 21 CASSEVLVRRGRFSTNEKLFF
TRBV9 14 CASSQRRSGNTIYF
TRBV10-3 18 CAISVGRGTGYGNTEAFF
TRBV11-3 15 CASSPGQGPGNTIYF
TRBV27 13 CASSWKTGDTQYF